The T cell receptor beta chain under discussion was sequenced for a study of CD8 T cells in Susac syndrome. The wider study: There were Susac syndrome patients who were therapy-naive at blood draw, others on corticosteroids, and others on intravenous immunoglobulin alone. Study-wide findings and caveats: Susac-specific public clones were found in total CD8+ and CD8+ TEMRA repertoires, numbering fewer than 20 and five, respectively.

As concerns this clonotype: The target antigen is unknown.

Random hexamers were used to reverse transcribe the RNA input (roughly 0.5 to 1 ug). TCRdb called the immunoSEQ multiplex PCR reads again in MiXCR, with one record for every CDR3 protein. The table has 65,000 to 85,000 distinct CDR3 sequences, roughly 92% seen once. Sequencing of TCR beta was performed on blood CD8+ T cells and on blood CD4+ T cells. There are 12 residues in the CDR3. Germline trimming cut 5 bases from V and 4 bases from J; bases unmatched to any gene: 1. CDR1 is MGHDK and CDR2 is SYGVNS in the germline V gene. The sequence derives from a human donor with Susac syndrome. Sequencing was carried out using CD8+ T cells from PBMCs. V usage is TRBV25-1 and J usage is TRBJ1-2; 7 bases are a match to TRBD1. DNA of the CDR3: TGTGCCAGCAGTACAGGGGTCTATGGCTACACCTTC. This gives the protein CASSTGVYGYTF.